Below, 15 T cell receptor beta chains from the same sample are listed, as sequenced in a study of blood T cells in healthy people across ages. Combining a sample-barcoded 5' primer with a J-beta primer mix, a second PCR ran for about 6 to 11 cycles. TCRdb called the 5' RACE reads again in MiXCR, with one record for every CDR3 protein. The sample shows just over 1 million distinct CDR3 sequences, 40% to 50% of them seen only once. Source material: blood. All receptors come from a woman aged 55-69 years in good health.

This clonotype has just a few counts. In nucleotides, the CDR3 is TGTGCCAGCAGTTTAACCGGCGGGGAGCTGTTTTTT. Translation gives CASSLTGGELFF. This chain joins TRBV12-3 or TRBV12-4 and TRBJ2-2; D call uncertain. V lost 2 bases and J lost 7, with 5 bases in between. The CDR3 runs 12 residues.

To note about this clonotype: At one end, the junction sequence differs from germline, possibly due to a read error. CDR3 bases: TGTGCCGGCAGCTTAGCGAGGGCAGATACGCAGTATTTT. It translates to CAGSLARADTQYF. The chain links TRBV7-9 to TRBJ2-3, with D possibly TRBD2 on 5 matching bases. The CDR3 spans 13 residues. In germline, CDR1 is SEHNR, CDR2 FQNEAQ (reference sequence).

V gene TRBV6-1 combines with J gene TRBJ2-3, with 7 bases matching TRBD2. V was clipped by 6 bases and J by 0 bases; unmatched bases: 6. This CDR3 comprises 15 residues. Germline CDR1 MNHNS, CDR2 SASEGT. The CDR3, as DNA: TGTGCCAGCAGCGTTAGCGGGCACAGCACAGATACGCAGTATTTT. Translation: CASSVSGHSTDTQYF.

The chain uses TRBV5-4 and TRBJ2-1, with D possibly TRBD2 on 5 matching bases. With 4 bases removed from V and 8 bases from J, the gap between germline ends came to 13 bases. The germline gives CDR1 SGHNT, CDR2 YYREEE (reference sequence). The CDR3 sequence is 13 residues long. The CDR3 is CASSLVTRDEQFF. DNA of the CDR3: TGTGCCAGCAGCCTTGTAACTAGGGATGAGCAGTTCTTC. The full variable domain, with the rest looked up from reference TRBV5-4 and TRBJ2-1, is ETGVTQSPTHLIKTRGQQVTLRCSSQSGHNTVSWYQQALGQGPQFIFQYYREEENGRGNFPPRFSGLQFPNYSSELNVNALELDDSALYLCASSLVTRDEQFFGPGTRLTVL.

V usage is TRBV6-1 and J usage is TRBJ1-2; D is possibly TRBD1 (5 bases). Germline V CDR1 and CDR2: MNHNS, SASEGT. This CDR3 region has 16 residues. V was trimmed by 1 base and J by 4 bases, leaving 16 bases between them. CDR3: CASSEGEWTPSYGYTF. DNA of the CDR3: TGTGCCAGCAGTGAAGGAGAATGGACACCGAGCTATGGCTACACCTTC.

The chain links TRBV12-3 or TRBV12-4 to TRBJ2-3; D could derive from TRBD1 or TRBD2 (5 bases each). Trimming removed 6 bases at V and 4 bases at J, with 11 bases between. The CDR3 has 13 amino acids. As DNA, the CDR3 is TGTGCCAGCAGAAGCGGCAGGGCAGATACGCAGTATTTT. Translated: CASRSGRADTQYF.

The gene calls are TRBV30 and TRBJ2-4, with D perhaps matching TRBD1 or TRBD2 (5 bases each). The DNA end is more similar to TRBJ2-7, so the J call may be wrong. This CDR3 is 16 amino acids long. Germline assignment: CDR1 GTSNPN and CDR2 SVGIG (reference sequence). The DNA for the CDR3 is TGTGCCTGGAGTCGGCAGCAGGGAGAAATTTGGTACGAGCAGTACTTC. Its translation: CAWSRQQGEIWYEQYF.

V and J are TRBV13 and TRBJ2-5; D may be TRBD2 (5 bases). The CDR3 spans 16 residues. Trimming shortened V by 4 bases and J by 2 bases, and 17 bases separated the two germline ends. Germline V gene sequence: CDR1 PRHDT, CDR2 FYEKMQ (reference sequence). CDR3 sequence (DNA): TGTGCCAGCAGCTCCCGGTCGACCAGCGGTCAAGAGACCCAGTACTTC. Protein: CASSSRSTSGQETQYF.

V is TRBV6-2 or TRBV6-3 and J is TRBJ2-5; D might be TRBD1 (5 bases). Germline values: CDR1 MNHEY, CDR2 SVGEGT. The ends were cut back, 5 bases at V and 5 bases at J, with 9 bases in the middle. CDR3 length equals 12 residues. As DNA, the CDR3 is TGTGCCAGCAGTCAGACAGTCGAGACCCAGTACTTC. This sequence encodes CASSQTVETQYF.

This clonotype was counted only a few times. The rearrangement links TRBV5-1 to TRBJ2-1; possibly TRBD1 or TRBD2 for D (6 bases each). V was pared by 0 bases and J by 5 bases, with 15 bases between. CDR1 and CDR2 from the germline V gene are SGHRS and YFSETQ. The CDR3 covers 16 residues. In DNA form, the CDR3 reads TGCGCCAGCAGCTTGGGAGTCAGGGGAGGAAACAATGAGCAGTTCTTC. Its translation: CASSLGVRGGNNEQFF.

The chain couples TRBV7-9 to TRBJ2-1, with a weak D call TRBD2 (6 bases). The CDR3 covers 17 residues. Germline V gene sequence: CDR1 SEHNR, CDR2 FQNEAQ (reference sequence). The V and J ends lost 0 bases and 2 bases respectively, with 14 bases between them. CDR3 DNA: TGTGCCAGCAGCTTAGCCGCCGGGGGTGGGCCCTACAATGAGCAGTTCTTC. Translation gives CASSLAAGGGPYNEQFF.

The gene calls are TRBV5-1 and TRBJ2-1; D not certain. Per germline, CDR1 SGHRS and CDR2 YFSETQ. There are 15 residues in the CDR3. V was pared by 7 bases and J by 0 bases, with 14 bases between. CDR3 sequence: CASLTTAGSYNEQFF. CDR3 bases: TGCGCCAGCCTTACTACAGCCGGCTCCTACAATGAGCAGTTCTTC.

In this sample, this clonotype turned up many times. This chain connects TRBV11-2 to TRBJ2-5, with unresolved D. The ends were cut back, 1 base at V and 10 bases at J, with 10 bases in the middle. Looked up from germline, CDR1 is SGHAT and CDR2 is FQNNGV. The CDR3 runs 12 residues. CDR3 loop: CASSLVPALQYF. CDR3 bases: TGTGCCAGCAGCTTAGTTCCTGCCCTCCAGTACTTC.

The CDR3 DNA reads TGTGCCAGCAGCCAAGATCAGGGCGGGTCTTCCTACAATGAGCAGTACTTC. Protein: CASSQDQGGSSYNEQYF. V is TRBV4-2 and J is TRBJ2-7; D possibly uses TRBD1 or TRBD2 (5 bases each). The CDR3 is 17 residues long. Germline lookup yields CDR1 LGHNA and CDR2 YNFKEQ. With 0 bases removed from V and 7 bases from J, the gap between germline ends came to 22 bases.

This clonotype occurred a few times. The rearrangement joins TRBV5-1 to TRBJ2-7; a weak D match, TRBD2 (5 bases). CDR1 and CDR2 from the germline V gene are SGHRS and YFSETQ. The ends were cut back, 0 bases at V and 2 bases at J, with 12 bases in the middle. This CDR3 has 15 amino acids. The CDR3 loop reads CASSLDRRAAYEQYF. CDR3 in DNA: TGCGCCAGCAGCTTGGATCGGCGGGCCGCCTACGAGCAGTACTTC. The full variable domain, completed using reference TRBV5-1 and TRBJ2-7, is KAGVTQTPRYLIKTRGQQVTLSCSPISGHRSVSWYQQTPGQGLQFLFEYFSETQRNKGNFPGRFSGRQFSNSRSEMNVSTLELGDSALYLCASSLDRRAAYEQYFGPGTRLTVT.